Below, 23 T cell receptor beta chains from the same sample are listed, as sequenced in a study of PD-1 blockade in classical Hodgkin lymphoma. Method: immunoSEQ multiplex PCR; TCRdb's copy keeps in-frame clones and lacks some. The sample contains 66,000 or so clones, about 70% of which appear only once. Every one of the patients relapsed after autologous stem cell transplantation (brentuximab vedotin exposure was variable). Here the sequenced sample was peripheral blood mononuclear cells (PBMCs), taken before the second cycle of nivolumab. These receptor sequences come from a human donor with classical Hodgkin lymphoma.

The chain uses TRBV18 and TRBJ1-1, with 9 bases matching TRBD1. Trimming took 1 base from V and 6 from J; bases not matched to a gene: 12. Germline V gene sequence: CDR1 KGHSH, CDR2 LQKENI. This CDR3 spans 17 amino acids. CDR3 bases: TGTGCCAGCTCACCACTGGCTCTACAGGGGGCCGTCGCTGAAGCTTTCTTT. It translates to CASSPLALQGAVAEAFF.

This rearrangement joins TRBV7-2 to TRBJ2-5, with D possibly TRBD2 on 6 matching bases. The V gene lost 1 base and the J gene lost 2 bases, with 11 bases spanning the gap. Per germline, CDR1 SGHTA and CDR2 FQGNSA. This CDR3 spans 15 amino acids. The CDR3 DNA follows: TGTGCCAGCAGCTTAGGGGGACTCGTGCAAGAGACCCAGTACTTC. Its protein product is CASSLGGLVQETQYF.

The rearrangement joins TRBV18 to TRBJ2-2, with 7 bases that match TRBD1. Germline CDR1 KGHSH, CDR2 LQKENI. V trimming: 2 bases; J trimming: 5 bases; junction bases outside the gene matches: 8. The CDR3 extends over 16 amino acids. The CDR3 bases are TGTGCCAGCTCACCAAAGAGACAGGGTGCGACCGGGGAGCTGTTTTTT. Its translation: CASSPKRQGATGELFF. Full variable domain (outside the CDR3, taken from reference TRBV18 and TRBJ2-2): NAGVMQNPRHLVRRRGQEARLRCSPMKGHSHVYWYRQLPEEGLKFMVYLQKENIIDESGMPKERFSAEFPKEGPSILRIQQVVRGDSAAYFCASSPKRQGATGELFFGEGSRLTVL.

In its sample, this clone was seen a few times. This chain uses TRBV29-1 with TRBJ2-3, with D perhaps matching TRBD2 (5 bases). Germline loops: CDR1 SQVTM, CDR2 ANQGSEA. V shed 7 bases and J shed 3 bases, with 11 bases lying between them. The CDR3 has 12 amino acids. In nucleotides, the CDR3 is TGCAGCGCCTCGCCGGGAACAGATACGCAGTATTTT. Its translation: CSASPGTDTQYF.

The chain has TRBV12-5 and TRBJ2-7; TRBD2 agrees at 11 bases. V lost 5 bases, J lost 5 bases, and 8 bases stayed unmatched. The germline gives CDR1 LGHNT, CDR2 FRNRAP. This CDR3 spans 15 amino acids. The CDR3 nucleotides are TGTGCTAGTGGTAGGGGTAGCGGGAGGGGAGACGAGCAGTACTTC. The encoded protein is CASGRGSGRGDEQYF.

This chain joins TRBV11-1 and TRBJ2-7; tentative D call: TRBD1 (6 bases). CDR1 and CDR2 (germline): SGHAT, FQDESV (reference sequence). V lost 1 base to trimming and J lost 2 bases, with 12 bases between them. The CDR3 is 15 amino acids. CDR3 nucleotide sequence: TGTGCCAGCAGCTTAGTGGGACACAACCCCTACGAGCAGTACTTC. The encoded protein is CASSLVGHNPYEQYF.

The V gene is TRBV7-6, the J gene TRBJ2-1, with unresolved D. V lost 0 bases and J lost 7, with 7 bases in between. There are 13 residues in the CDR3. From germline, CDR1 is SGHVS and CDR2 FNYEAQ. The CDR3 coding sequence is TGTGCCAGCAGCTTAGCGGTAGGGAATGAGCAGTTCTTC. Translating gives CASSLAVGNEQFF. Together with reference TRBV7-6 and TRBJ2-1, the CDR3 gives the full variable domain: GAGVSQSPRYKVTKRGQDVALRCDPISGHVSLYWYRQALGQGPEFLTYFNYEAQQDKSGLPNDRFSAERPEGSISTLTIQRTEQRDSAMYRCASSLAVGNEQFFGPGTRLTVL.

The V gene is TRBV29-1, the J gene TRBJ1-2; tentative D call: TRBD1 (5 bases). Per germline, CDR1 SQVTM and CDR2 ANQGSEA. V gave up 6 bases and J gave up 7 bases, with 15 bases separating them. This CDR3 contains 12 residues. The CDR3 is CSVPGQGGGYTF. CDR3 DNA sequence: TGCAGCGTCCCTGGGCAGGGTGGTGGCTACACCTTC.

This clone has a handful of counts. V gene TRBV6-6 combines with J gene TRBJ1-5; tentative D call: TRBD1 (5 bases). CDR1 is MNHNY, CDR2 SVGAGI, per germline (reference sequence). The CDR3 is made up of 16 amino acids. The V gene lost 2 bases and the J gene lost 6 bases, with 17 bases spanning the gap. In DNA form, the CDR3 reads TGTGCCAGCAGTTACGGGGCAGGTGATCAACGTCAGCCCCAGCATTTT. As protein: CASSYGAGDQRQPQHF.

The DNA of the CDR3 is TGTGCCAGCAACCGGGAGGGGAGGGGAAACATTCAGTACTTC. It codes for CASNREGRGNIQYF. This chain connects TRBV2 to TRBJ2-4; 8 nucleotides line up with TRBD2. The CDR3 has 14 residues. Germline V gene data show CDR1 as SNHLY and CDR2 as FYNNEI. The J segment lost 6 bases and the V segment lost 7 bases, leaving 8 bases of the junction unmatched.

This clone was found a few times. The chain uses TRBV7-6 and TRBJ2-1; unclear D gene. Trimming removed 5 bases from V and 6 bases from J, with 11 bases in between. This CDR3 spans 13 amino acids. CDR1 is SGHVS, CDR2 FNYEAQ, per germline. The CDR3 loop is CASSLTYGNEQFF. The CDR3 DNA reads as TGTGCCAGCAGCCTTACCTACGGCAATGAGCAGTTCTTC. The complete variable domain, with remaining parts taken from reference TRBV7-6 and TRBJ2-1, reads GAGVSQSPRYKVTKRGQDVALRCDPISGHVSLYWYRQALGQGPEFLTYFNYEAQQDKSGLPNDRFSAERPEGSISTLTIQRTEQRDSAMYRCASSLTYGNEQFFGPGTRLTVL.

This clone was seen a single time. This chain uses TRBV19 with TRBJ1-6; D uncertain. The germline V gene encodes CDR1 LNHDA and CDR2 SQIVND (reference sequence). The CDR3 length is 15 residues. Trimming took off 5 bases at V and 6 bases at J, with 14 bases between the two ends. CDR3 in amino acids: CASSEGFLSNSPLHF. The CDR3 region has the DNA TGTGCCAGTAGTGAGGGATTCCTAAGTAATTCACCCCTCCACTTT.

J is TRBJ1-2 and V is TRBV19; no definite D call. V was cut by 1 base and J by 3 bases, with 12 bases left in between. CDR3 size: 15 residues. In germline, CDR1 is LNHDA, CDR2 SQIVND (reference sequence). DNA for the CDR3: TGTGCCAGTAGTATAGGCCAGGCGAGCGACTATGGCTACACCTTC. It translates to CASSIGQASDYGYTF.

This clone came up once. The J gene is TRBJ2-7, the V gene TRBV7-9, with 8 bases lining up with TRBD1. The germline CDR1 and CDR2 sequences are SEHNR and FQNEAQ (reference sequence). V was clipped by 4 bases and J by 6 bases; unmatched bases: 8. This CDR3 spans 14 amino acids. CDR3 in DNA: TGTGCCAGCAGCTCCACAGGGGGGACGGCCGAGCAGTACTTC. Amino acid sequence: CASSSTGGTAEQYF.

This clone was seen a few times. The chain uses TRBV10-2 and TRBJ1-2, with 8 bases identical to TRBD1. The CDR3 length is 13 residues. Germline V gene lookup returns CDR1 WSHSY and CDR2 SAAADI. After removal of 5 bases from V and 3 bases from J, the junction contained 2 bases not matched to a gene. CDR3 nucleotide sequence: TGCGCCAGCAGTCCGGACAGGGACTATGGCTACACCTTC. Its translation: CASSPDRDYGYTF.

The chain links TRBV4-1 to TRBJ2-5, with a weak D call TRBD2 (6 bases). V dropped 5 bases and J dropped 0 bases, with 10 bases sitting between them. Germline assignment: CDR1 MGHRA and CDR2 YSYEKL. This CDR3 has 14 residues. This CDR3 is CASSSSVYQETQYF. Here the CDR3 DNA reads TGCGCCAGCAGCTCTAGCGTTTACCAAGAGACCCAGTACTTC.

This clone was seen more than once but under ten times. The gene calls are TRBV4-1 and TRBJ1-4, with a weak D call TRBD1 (5 bases). The ends were cut back, 0 bases at V and 5 bases at J, with 13 bases in the middle. The CDR3 has 16 residues. The germline gives CDR1 MGHRA, CDR2 YSYEKL. The CDR3 here is CASSQEGTGANEKLFF. CDR3 sequence (DNA): TGCGCCAGCAGCCAAGAGGGTACCGGGGCGAATGAAAAACTGTTTTTT.

A few counts support this clone. The chain links TRBV30 to TRBJ2-1; 9 positions match TRBD1. Per germline, CDR1 GTSNPN and CDR2 SVGIG (reference sequence). V was clipped by 0 bases and J by 6 bases; unmatched bases: 3. The CDR3 has 14 amino acids. DNA of the CDR3: TGTGCCTGGAGTGTGGGACAGGGAGTCAATGAGCAGTTCTTC. Protein: CAWSVGQGVNEQFF. Looking up the rest from reference TRBV30 and TRBJ2-1 gives the full variable domain: SQTIHQWPATLVQPVGSPLSLECTVEGTSNPNLYWYRQAAGRGLQLLFYSVGIGQISSEVPQNLSASRPQDRQFILSSKKLLLSDSGFYLCAWSVGQGVNEQFFGPGTRLTVL.

The sample holds one count of this clone. This chain joins TRBV6-1 and TRBJ1-6; no clear D gene. Germline V lookup: CDR1 MNHNS, CDR2 SASEGT. This CDR3 spans 12 amino acids. Trimming removed 4 bases at V and 14 bases at J, with 12 bases between. The chain's CDR3 is CASSGPSKALHF. DNA for the CDR3: TGTGCCAGCAGTGGCCCGTCGAAGGCCCTCCACTTT.

The rearrangement joins TRBV5-4 to TRBJ2-7, with 10 bases lining up with TRBD1. CDR1 is SGHNT, CDR2 YYREEE, per germline (reference sequence). V was pared by 3 bases and J by 7 bases, with 10 bases of the junction left unmatched. CDR3 length equals 15 residues. In nucleotides, the CDR3 is TGTGCCAGCAGCTCGACCGGGACAGGGGCGAGGGAGCAGTACTTC. It encodes CASSSTGTGAREQYF.

This clone was found a few times. The chain links TRBV19 to TRBJ1-3, with D maybe TRBD1 (6 bases). The germline gives CDR1 LNHDA, CDR2 SQIVND (reference sequence). CDR3 length: 16 residues. V lost 3 bases and J lost 4, with 16 bases in between. Here the CDR3 reads CASSIPLVTGGNTIYF. The CDR3 coding sequence is TGTGCCAGTAGTATCCCGCTGGTAACAGGGGGAAACACCATATATTTT.

CDR3 amino acids: CASRHQGRGPGNTIYF. The CDR3 coding sequence is TGCGCCAGCAGGCATCAGGGGCGTGGACCTGGAAACACCATATATTTT. The chain is built from TRBV10-1 and TRBJ1-3, with D tentatively TRBD1 (6 bases). The CDR3 covers 16 residues. Trimming removed 6 bases at V and 2 bases at J, with 17 bases between. CDR1 is WNHNN, CDR2 SYGVQD, per germline (reference sequence).

The CDR3 bases are TGTGCCTCGCAAGTCGGTCCAAACACTGAAGCTTTCTTT. This codes for CASQVGPNTEAFF. The genes are TRBV5-6 and TRBJ1-1; no reliable D call. The CDR3 runs to 13 residues. Trimming took off 10 bases at V and 2 bases at J, with 15 bases between the two ends. Germline loops: CDR1 SGHDT, CDR2 YYEEEE.